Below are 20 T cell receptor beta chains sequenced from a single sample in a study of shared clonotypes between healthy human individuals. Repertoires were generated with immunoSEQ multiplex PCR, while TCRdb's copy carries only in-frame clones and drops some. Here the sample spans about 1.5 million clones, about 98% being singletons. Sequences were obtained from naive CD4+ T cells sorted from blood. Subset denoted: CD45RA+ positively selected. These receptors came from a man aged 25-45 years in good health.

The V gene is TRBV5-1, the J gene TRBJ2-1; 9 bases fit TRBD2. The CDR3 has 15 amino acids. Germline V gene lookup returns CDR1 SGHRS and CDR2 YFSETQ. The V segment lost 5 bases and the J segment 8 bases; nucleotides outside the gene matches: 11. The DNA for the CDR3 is TGCGCCAGCAGACTAGGCGGGAGGGTGGTCGATGAGCAGTTCTTC. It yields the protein CASRLGGRVVDEQFF. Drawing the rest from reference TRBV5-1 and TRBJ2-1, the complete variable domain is KAGVTQTPRYLIKTRGQQVTLSCSPISGHRSVSWYQQTPGQGLQFLFEYFSETQRNKGNFPGRFSGRQFSNSRSEMNVSTLELGDSALYLCASRLGGRVVDEQFFGPGTRLTVL.

The CDR3 is CASRYDLNRRDTQYF. The CDR3 nucleotides are TGTGCCAGCAGATACGACCTAAATCGGAGGGATACGCAGTATTTT. This chain connects TRBV7-2 to TRBJ2-3; a weak D match, TRBD2 (5 bases). V lost 6 bases and J lost 6, with 19 bases in between. The germline V gene encodes CDR1 SGHTA and CDR2 FQGNSA. CDR3 length: 15 amino acids.

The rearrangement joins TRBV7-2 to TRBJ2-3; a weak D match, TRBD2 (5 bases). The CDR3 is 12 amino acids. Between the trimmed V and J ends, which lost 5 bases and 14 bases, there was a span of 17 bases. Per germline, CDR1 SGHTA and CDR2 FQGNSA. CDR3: CASSETGNPPYF. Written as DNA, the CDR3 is TGTGCCAGCAGCGAGACGGGGAATCCGCCGTATTTT.

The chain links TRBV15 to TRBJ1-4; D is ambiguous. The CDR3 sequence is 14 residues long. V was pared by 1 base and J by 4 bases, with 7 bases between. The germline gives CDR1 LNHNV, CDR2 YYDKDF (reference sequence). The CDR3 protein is CATSRGQINEKLFF. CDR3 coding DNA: TGTGCCACCAGCAGAGGCCAGATTAATGAAAAACTGTTTTTT.

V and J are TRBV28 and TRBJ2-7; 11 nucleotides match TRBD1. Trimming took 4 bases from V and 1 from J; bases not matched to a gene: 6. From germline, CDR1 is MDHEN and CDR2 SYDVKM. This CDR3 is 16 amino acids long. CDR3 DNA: TGTGCCAGCAGTTCCCCCCGGGACAGGGGGTCCTACGAGCAGTACTTC. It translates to CASSSPRDRGSYEQYF.

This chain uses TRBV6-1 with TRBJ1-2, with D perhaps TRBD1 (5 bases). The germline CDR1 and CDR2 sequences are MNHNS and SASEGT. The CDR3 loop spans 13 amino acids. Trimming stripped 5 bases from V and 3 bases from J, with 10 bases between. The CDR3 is CASSQTVYYGYTF. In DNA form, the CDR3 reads TGTGCCAGCAGTCAGACAGTGTACTATGGCTACACCTTC.

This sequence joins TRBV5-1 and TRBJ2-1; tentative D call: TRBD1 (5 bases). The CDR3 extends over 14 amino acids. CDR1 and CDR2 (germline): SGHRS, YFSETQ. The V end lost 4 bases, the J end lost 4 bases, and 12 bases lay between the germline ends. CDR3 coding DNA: TGCGCCAGCAGCACGGACACCTTTTACAATGAGCAGTTCTTC. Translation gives CASSTDTFYNEQFF.

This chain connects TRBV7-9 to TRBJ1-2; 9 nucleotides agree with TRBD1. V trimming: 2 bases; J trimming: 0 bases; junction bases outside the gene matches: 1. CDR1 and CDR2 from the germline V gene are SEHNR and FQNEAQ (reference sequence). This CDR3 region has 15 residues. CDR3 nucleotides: TGTGCCAGCAGCTTATGGGACAGGGCTAACTATGGCTACACCTTC. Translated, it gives CASSLWDRANYGYTF.

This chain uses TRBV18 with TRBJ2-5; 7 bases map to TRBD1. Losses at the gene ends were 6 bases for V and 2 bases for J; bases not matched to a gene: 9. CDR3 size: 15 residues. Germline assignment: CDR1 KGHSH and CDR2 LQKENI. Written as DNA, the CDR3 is TGTGCCAGCTCGCTGGGACAGCTTCTACAAGAGACCCAGTACTTC. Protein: CASSLGQLLQETQYF.

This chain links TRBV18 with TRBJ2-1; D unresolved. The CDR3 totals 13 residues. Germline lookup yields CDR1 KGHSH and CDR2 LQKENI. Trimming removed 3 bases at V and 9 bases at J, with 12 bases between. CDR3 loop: CASSPVASGEQFF. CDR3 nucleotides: TGTGCCAGCTCACCTGTAGCATCCGGTGAGCAGTTCTTC.

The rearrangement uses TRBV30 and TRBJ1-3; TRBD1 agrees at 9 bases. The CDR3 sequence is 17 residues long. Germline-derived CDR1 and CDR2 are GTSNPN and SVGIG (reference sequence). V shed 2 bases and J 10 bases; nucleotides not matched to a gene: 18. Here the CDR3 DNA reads TGTGCCTGGAGTCCCTTGGGACAGGGATCCCTCTGGTGGACCATATATTTT. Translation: CAWSPLGQGSLWWTIYF.

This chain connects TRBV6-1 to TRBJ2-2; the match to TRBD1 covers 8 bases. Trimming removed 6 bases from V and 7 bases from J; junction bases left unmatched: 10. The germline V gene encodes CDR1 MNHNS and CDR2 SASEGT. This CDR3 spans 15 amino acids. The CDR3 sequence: CASRTRQGRDGELFF. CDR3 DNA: TGTGCCAGCAGGACCCGACAGGGGAGAGACGGGGAGCTGTTTTTT.

CDR3 nucleotide sequence: TGTGCCAGCAGTTTGGGTTTGCGGGAAAAATACGAGCAGTACTTC. Translation: CASSLGLREKYEQYF. V and J are TRBV28 and TRBJ2-7, with D possibly being TRBD2 (6 bases). V was pared by 3 bases and J by 4 bases, with 16 bases between. This CDR3 has 15 amino acids. Germline CDR1 is MDHEN and CDR2 is SYDVKM.

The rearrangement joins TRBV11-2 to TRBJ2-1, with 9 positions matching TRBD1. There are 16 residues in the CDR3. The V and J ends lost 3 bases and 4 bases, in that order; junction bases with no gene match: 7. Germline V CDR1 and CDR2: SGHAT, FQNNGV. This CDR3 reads CASSLRDRVYYNEQFF. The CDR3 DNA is TGTGCCAGCAGCTTGCGGGACAGGGTGTATTACAATGAGCAGTTCTTC. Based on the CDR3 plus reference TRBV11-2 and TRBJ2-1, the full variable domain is EAGVAQSPRYKIIEKRQSVAFWCNPISGHATLYWYQQILGQGPKLLIQFQNNGVVDDSQLPKDRFSAERLKGVDSTLKIQPAKLEDSAVYLCASSLRDRVYYNEQFFGPGTRLTVL.

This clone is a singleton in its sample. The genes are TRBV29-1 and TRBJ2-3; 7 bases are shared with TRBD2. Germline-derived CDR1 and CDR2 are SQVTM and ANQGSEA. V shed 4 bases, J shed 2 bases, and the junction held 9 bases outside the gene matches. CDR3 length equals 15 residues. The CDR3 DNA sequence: TGCAGCGTTGGTCGAACGGGAGGTCCCACAGATACGCAGTATTTT. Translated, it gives CSVGRTGGPTDTQYF.

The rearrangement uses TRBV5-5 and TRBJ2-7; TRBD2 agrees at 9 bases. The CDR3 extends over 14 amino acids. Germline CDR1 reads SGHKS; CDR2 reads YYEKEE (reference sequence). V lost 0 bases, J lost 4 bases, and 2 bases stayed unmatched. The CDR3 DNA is TGTGCCAGCAGCTTGGCCCTAGCGGGGTACGAGCAGTACTTC. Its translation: CASSLALAGYEQYF. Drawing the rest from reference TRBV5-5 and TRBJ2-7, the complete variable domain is DAGVTQSPTHLIKTRGQQVTLRCSPISGHKSVSWYQQVLGQGPQFIFQYYEKEERGRGNFPDRFSARQFPNYSSELNVNALLLGDSALYLCASSLALAGYEQYFGPGTRLTVT.

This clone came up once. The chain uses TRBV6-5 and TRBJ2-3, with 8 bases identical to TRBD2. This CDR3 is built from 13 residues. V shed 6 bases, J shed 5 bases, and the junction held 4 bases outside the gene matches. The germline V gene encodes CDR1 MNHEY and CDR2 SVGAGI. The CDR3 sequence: CASRNAGGDTQYF. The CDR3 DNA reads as TGTGCCAGCAGAAACGCGGGAGGAGATACGCAGTATTTT.

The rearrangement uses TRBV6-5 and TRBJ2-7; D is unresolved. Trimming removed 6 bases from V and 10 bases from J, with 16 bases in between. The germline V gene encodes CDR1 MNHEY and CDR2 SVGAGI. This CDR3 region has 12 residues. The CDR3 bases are TGTGCCAGCAGCACCGCGGTTTCGGGTCAGTACTTC. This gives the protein CASSTAVSGQYF.

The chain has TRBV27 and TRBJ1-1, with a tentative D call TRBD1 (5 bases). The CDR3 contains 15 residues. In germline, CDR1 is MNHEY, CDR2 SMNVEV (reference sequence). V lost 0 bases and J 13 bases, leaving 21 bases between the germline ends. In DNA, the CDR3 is TGTGCCAGCAGTTTATCGGGTTGGGGGGGATCAAGGGTTTTCTTT. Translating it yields CASSLSGWGGSRVFF.

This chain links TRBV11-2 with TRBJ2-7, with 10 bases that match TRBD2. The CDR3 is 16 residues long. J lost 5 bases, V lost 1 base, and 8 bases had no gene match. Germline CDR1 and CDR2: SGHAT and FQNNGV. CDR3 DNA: TGTGCCAGCAGCTTAGGGGCTAGCGGGAGCGCTCACGAGCAGTACTTC. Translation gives CASSLGASGSAHEQYF.